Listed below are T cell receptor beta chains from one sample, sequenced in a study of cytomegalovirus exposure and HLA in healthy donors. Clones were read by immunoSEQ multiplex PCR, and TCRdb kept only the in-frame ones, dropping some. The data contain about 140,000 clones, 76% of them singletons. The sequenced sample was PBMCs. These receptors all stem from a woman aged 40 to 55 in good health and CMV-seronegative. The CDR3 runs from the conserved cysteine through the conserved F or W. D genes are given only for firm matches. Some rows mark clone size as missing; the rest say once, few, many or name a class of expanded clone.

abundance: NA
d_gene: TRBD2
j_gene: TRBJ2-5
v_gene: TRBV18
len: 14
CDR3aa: CASSPGLAGETQYF
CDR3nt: TGTGCCAGCTCACCGGGACTAGCGGGAGAGACCCAGTACTTC

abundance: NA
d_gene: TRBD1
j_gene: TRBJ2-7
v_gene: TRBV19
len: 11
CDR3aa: CASSDRGRQYF
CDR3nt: TGTGCCAGTTCGGACAGGGGGCGGCAGTACTTC

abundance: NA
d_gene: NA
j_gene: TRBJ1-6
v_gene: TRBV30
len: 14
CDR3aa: CAWSPGRYNSPLHF
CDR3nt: TGTGCCTGGAGTCCGGGGAGATATAATTCACCCCTCCACTTT

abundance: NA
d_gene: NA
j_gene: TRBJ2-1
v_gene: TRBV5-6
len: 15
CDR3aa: CASSYGVSSYNEQFF
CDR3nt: TGTGCCAGCAGCTACGGGGTGAGCTCCTACAATGAGCAGTTCTTC

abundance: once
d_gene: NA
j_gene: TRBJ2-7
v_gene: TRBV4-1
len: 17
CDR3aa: CASSQVFKPLSSYEQYF
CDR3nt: TGCGCCAGCAGCCAAGTATTTAAGCCTCTTAGCTCCTACGAGCAGTACTTC

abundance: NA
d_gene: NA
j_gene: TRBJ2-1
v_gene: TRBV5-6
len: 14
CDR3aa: CASSLERQNNEQFF
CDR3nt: TGTGCCAGCAGCTTGGAGCGGCAGAACAATGAGCAGTTCTTC

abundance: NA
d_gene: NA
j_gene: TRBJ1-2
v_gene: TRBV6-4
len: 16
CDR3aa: CASSERAEGGNYGYTF
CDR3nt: TGTGCCAGCAGTGAGAGAGCCGAGGGCGGGAACTATGGCTACACCTTC

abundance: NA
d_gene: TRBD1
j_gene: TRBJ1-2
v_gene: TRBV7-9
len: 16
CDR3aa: CASSPWGQILNYGYTF
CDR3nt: TGTGCCAGCAGCCCTTGGGGACAGATTCTTAACTATGGCTACACCTTC

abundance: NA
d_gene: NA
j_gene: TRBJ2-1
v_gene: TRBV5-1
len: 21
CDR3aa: CASSFGNTTSRRFSSYNEQFF
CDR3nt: TGCGCCAGCAGCTTCGGTAATACGACCTCAAGGAGGTTCAGCTCCTACAATGAGCAGTTCTTC

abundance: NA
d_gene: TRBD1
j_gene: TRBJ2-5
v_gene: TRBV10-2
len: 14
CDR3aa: CASSAGTARETQYF
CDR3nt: TGCGCCAGCAGTGCTGGGACAGCCCGGGAGACCCAGTACTTC

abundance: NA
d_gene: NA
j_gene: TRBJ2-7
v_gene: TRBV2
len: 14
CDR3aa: CASSVGQGIYEQYF
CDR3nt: TGTGCCAGCAGTGTGGGCCAGGGAATCTACGAGCAGTACTTC

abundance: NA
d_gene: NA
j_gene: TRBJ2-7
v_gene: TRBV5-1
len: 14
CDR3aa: CASSPRTENYEQYF
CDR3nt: TGCGCCAGCAGCCCCCGGACAGAAAACTACGAGCAGTACTTC

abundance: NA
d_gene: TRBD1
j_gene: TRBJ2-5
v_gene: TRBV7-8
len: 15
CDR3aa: CASSPTGGSQETQYF
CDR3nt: TGTGCCAGCAGCCCGACAGGGGGAAGCCAAGAGACCCAGTACTTC

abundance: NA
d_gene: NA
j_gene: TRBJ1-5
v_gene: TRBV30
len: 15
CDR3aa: CAWSPDRNSNQPQHF
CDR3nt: TGTGCCTGGAGTCCCGACAGGAACAGCAATCAGCCCCAGCATTTT

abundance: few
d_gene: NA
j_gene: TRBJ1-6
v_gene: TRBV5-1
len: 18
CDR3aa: CASSVEIRGNNPNSPLHF
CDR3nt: TGCGCCAGCAGCGTAGAGATTAGGGGGAATAACCCCAATTCACCCCTCCACTTT

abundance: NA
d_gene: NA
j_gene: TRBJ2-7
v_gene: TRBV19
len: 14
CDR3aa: CASSGLDWNDEQYF
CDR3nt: TGTGCCAGTAGTGGGTTGGACTGGAACGACGAGCAGTACTTC

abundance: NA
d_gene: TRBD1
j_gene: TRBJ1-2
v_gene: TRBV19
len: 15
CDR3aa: CASSTGTGANYGYTF
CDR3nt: TGTGCCAGTAGTACCGGGACAGGGGCGAACTATGGCTACACCTTC

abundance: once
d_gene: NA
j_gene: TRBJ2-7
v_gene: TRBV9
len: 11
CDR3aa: CASSVGDEQYF
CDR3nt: TGTGCCAGCAGCGTAGGAGACGAGCAGTACTTC

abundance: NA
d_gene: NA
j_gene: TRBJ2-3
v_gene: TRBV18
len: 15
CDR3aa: CASSRQGPTQDTQYF
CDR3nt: TGTGCCAGCTCGCGTCAGGGGCCCACACAAGATACGCAGTATTTT

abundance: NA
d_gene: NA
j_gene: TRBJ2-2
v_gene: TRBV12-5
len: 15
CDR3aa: CASGWRGSGTGELFF
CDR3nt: TGTGCTAGTGGTTGGAGGGGTAGCGGCACCGGGGAGCTGTTTTTT

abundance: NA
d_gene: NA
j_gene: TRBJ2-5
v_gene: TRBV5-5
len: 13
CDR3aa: CASSFRGRETQYF
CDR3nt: TGTGCCAGCAGCTTCAGAGGTCGGGAGACCCAGTACTTC

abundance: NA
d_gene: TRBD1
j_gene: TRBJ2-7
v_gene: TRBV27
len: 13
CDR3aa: CASRMGQGYEQYF
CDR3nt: TGTGCCAGCAGAATGGGACAGGGGTACGAGCAGTACTTC

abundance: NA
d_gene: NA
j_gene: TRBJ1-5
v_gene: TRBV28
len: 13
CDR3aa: CASSQGINQPQHF
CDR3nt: TGTGCCAGCAGCCAGGGTATCAATCAGCCCCAGCATTTT

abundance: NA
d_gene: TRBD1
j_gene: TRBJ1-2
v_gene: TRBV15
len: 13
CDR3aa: CATSRQGESGYTF
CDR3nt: TGTGCCACCAGCAGACAGGGGGAAAGTGGCTACACCTTC

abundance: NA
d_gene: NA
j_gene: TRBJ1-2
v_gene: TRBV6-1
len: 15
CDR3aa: CASSDPIYFNYGYTF
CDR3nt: TGTGCCAGCAGTGACCCGATTTACTTTAACTATGGCTACACCTTC

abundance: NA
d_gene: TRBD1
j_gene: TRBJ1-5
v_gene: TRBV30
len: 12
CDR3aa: CAWETGNQPQHF
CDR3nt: TGTGCCTGGGAGACAGGGAATCAGCCCCAGCATTTT

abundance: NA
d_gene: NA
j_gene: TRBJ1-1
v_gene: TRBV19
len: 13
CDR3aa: CASSMGSGTEAFF
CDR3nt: TGTGCCAGTAGTATGGGTTCGGGCACTGAAGCTTTCTTT

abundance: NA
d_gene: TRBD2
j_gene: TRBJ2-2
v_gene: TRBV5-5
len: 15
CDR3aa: CASIRVGTSVGELFF
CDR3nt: TGTGCCAGCATCAGAGTTGGGACTAGCGTCGGGGAGCTGTTTTTT

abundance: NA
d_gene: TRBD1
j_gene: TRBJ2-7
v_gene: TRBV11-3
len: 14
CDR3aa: CASSPGTGGYEQYF
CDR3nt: TGTGCCAGCAGCCCCGGGACAGGGGGTTACGAGCAGTACTTC

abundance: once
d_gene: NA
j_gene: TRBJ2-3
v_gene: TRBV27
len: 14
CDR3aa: CASSSPRRTDTQYF
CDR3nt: TGTGCCAGCAGTTCTCCCCGTCGGACAGATACGCAGTATTTT

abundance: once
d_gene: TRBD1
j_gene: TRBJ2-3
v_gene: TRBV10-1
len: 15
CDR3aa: CASRETGDSTDTQYF
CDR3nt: TGCGCCAGCAGAGAGACAGGGGACAGCACAGATACGCAGTATTTT

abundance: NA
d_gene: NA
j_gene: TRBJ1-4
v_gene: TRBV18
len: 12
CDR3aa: CASSPSPEKLFF
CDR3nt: TGTGCCAGCTCACCAAGCCCTGAAAAACTGTTTTTT

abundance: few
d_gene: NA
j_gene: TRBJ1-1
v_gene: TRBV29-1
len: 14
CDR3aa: CSVHRSGANTEAFF
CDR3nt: TGCAGCGTTCATCGTAGTGGGGCGAACACTGAAGCTTTCTTT

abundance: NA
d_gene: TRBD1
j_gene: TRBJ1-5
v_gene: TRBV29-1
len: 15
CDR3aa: CSARQGFLKNQPQHF
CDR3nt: TGCAGCGCACGACAGGGTTTTTTGAAAAATCAGCCCCAGCATTTT

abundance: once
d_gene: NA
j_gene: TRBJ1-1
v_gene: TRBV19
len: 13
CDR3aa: CASSTGGNTEAFF
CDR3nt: TGTGCCAGTAGTACCGGGGGGAACACTGAAGCTTTCTTT

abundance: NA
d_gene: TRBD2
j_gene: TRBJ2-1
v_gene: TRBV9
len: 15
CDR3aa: CASSVVSSGSNEQFF
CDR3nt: TGTGCCAGCAGCGTAGTATCTAGCGGGAGTAATGAGCAGTTCTTC

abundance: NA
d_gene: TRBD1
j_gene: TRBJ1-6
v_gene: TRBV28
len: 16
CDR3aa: CASSHTLRRGRSPLHF
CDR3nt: TGTGCCAGCAGCCACACTCTTCGCAGGGGGCGATCACCCCTCCACTTT

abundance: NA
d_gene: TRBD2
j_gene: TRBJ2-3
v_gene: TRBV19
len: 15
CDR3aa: CASTTGTRGEDTQYF
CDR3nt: TGTGCCAGTACGACCGGGACTAGGGGGGAGGATACGCAGTATTTT

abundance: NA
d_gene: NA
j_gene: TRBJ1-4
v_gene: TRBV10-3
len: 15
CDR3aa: CAISEQGRVNEKLFF
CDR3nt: TGTGCCATCAGTGAACAAGGGAGGGTTAATGAAAAACTGTTTTTT

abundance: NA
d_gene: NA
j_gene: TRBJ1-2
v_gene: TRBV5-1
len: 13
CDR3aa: CASHSGANYGYTF
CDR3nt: TGCGCCAGCCACTCCGGAGCTAACTATGGCTACACCTTC

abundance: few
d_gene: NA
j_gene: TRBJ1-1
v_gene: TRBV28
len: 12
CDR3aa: CASRYRNTEAFF
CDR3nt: TGTGCCAGCAGGTACAGGAACACTGAAGCTTTCTTT

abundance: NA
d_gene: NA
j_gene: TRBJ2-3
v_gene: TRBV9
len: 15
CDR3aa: CASSEFPGHGNTQYF
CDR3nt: TGTGCCAGCAGCGAATTTCCGGGACACGGCAATACGCAGTATTTT

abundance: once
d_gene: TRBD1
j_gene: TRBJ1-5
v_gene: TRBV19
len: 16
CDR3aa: CASSFLLDRGSQPQHF
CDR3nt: TGTGCCAGTAGTTTCCTCTTGGACAGGGGATCTCAGCCCCAGCATTTT

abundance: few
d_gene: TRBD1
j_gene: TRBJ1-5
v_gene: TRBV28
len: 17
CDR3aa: CASSPAPGQDSNQPQHF
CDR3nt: TGTGCCAGCAGCCCGGCGCCGGGACAGGATAGCAATCAGCCCCAGCATTTT

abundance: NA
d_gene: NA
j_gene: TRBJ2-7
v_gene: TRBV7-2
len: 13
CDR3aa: CASSLFSSYEQYF
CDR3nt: TGTGCCAGCAGCTTATTCAGCTCCTACGAGCAGTACTTC

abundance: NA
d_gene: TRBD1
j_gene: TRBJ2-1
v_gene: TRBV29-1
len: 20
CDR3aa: CSVEVPTGVRIPDPYNEQFF
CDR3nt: TGCAGCGTTGAAGTCCCCACAGGGGTTAGAATTCCGGATCCCTACAATGAGCAGTTCTTC

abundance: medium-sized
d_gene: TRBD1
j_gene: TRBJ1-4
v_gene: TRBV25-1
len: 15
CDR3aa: CASSEWGRGLEKLFF
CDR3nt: TGTGCCAGCAGTGAATGGGGCAGGGGGCTTGAAAAACTGTTTTTT

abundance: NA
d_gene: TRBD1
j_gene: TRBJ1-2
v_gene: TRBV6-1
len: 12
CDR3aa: CASRQGSYGYTF
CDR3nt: TGTGCCAGCAGACAGGGGTCGTATGGCTACACCTTC

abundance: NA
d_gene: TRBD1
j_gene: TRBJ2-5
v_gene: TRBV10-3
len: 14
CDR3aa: CAIRTTGVQETQYF
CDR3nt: TGTGCCATCAGAACAACAGGGGTCCAAGAGACCCAGTACTTC

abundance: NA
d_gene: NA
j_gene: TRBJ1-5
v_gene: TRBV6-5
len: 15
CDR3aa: CASSYDGRLNQPQHF
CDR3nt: TGTGCCAGCAGTTACGACGGGAGGTTAAATCAGCCCCAGCATTTT

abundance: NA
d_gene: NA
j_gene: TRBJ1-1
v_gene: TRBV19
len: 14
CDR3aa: CASSKEGGGTEAFF
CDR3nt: TGTGCCAGTAGTAAGGAGGGTGGCGGAACTGAAGCTTTCTTT

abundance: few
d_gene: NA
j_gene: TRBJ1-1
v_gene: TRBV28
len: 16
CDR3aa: CASSSPGTSMNTEAFF
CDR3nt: TGTGCCAGCAGTTCCCCCGGGACATCAATGAACACTGAAGCTTTCTTT